This paragraph covers one T cell receptor beta chain sequence. Its antigen is undetermined. These data originate in a study of shared clonotypes between healthy human individuals. Study overall: Three plates were used per donor for CD4 naive, three for CD4 memory, two for CD8 naive and one for CD8 memory.

The CDR3 spans 18 residues. J lost 4 bases, V lost 2 bases, and 13 bases had no gene match. The germline V gene has CDR1 ENHRY and CDR2 SYGVKD. Study conclusions and caveats: In general, naive subsets displayed greater estimated richness than memory subsets did.

The naive CD8 population came from CD45RO-negative cells selected for CCR7, without terminally differentiated effector memory CD45RA+ cells. Deep was the level used in running the assay. Sorted-subset replicate PCRs used roughly 180 ng DNA, approximately 27,000 T cell genomes. Here immunoSEQ multiplex PCR was the method, and the copy in TCRdb shows in-frame clones only, minus some. The sample has under 2,000,000 clones; over 85% are singletons. The receptor was isolated from a man younger than 35 in good health. Sequences were obtained from naive CD8+ T cells sorted from blood. V usage is TRBV10-3 and J usage is TRBJ2-1; the match to TRBD2 covers 8 bases. CDR3 coding DNA: TGTGCCATCAGTGAGACAAGCGATCTTAGCGGGGTTTACAATGAGCAGTTCTTC. Its translation: CAISETSDLSGVYNEQFF.